This T cell receptor beta chain came from a study of molecular identifiers for immune sequencing clone quantification. TCRdb ran MiXCR on the PCR reads and lists one entry per CDR3 protein. This sample has approximately 500,000 distinct CDR3 sequences; around 23% occur once, and the top ten carry approximately 0.76%. CD8+CD4-CCR7+CD45RA+ sorting gave the naive CD8 T cells. Germline CDR1 is ENHRY and CDR2 is SYGVKD. The CDR3 is 13 residues long. The germline V and J ends were trimmed by 1 base and 4 bases, with 8 bases remaining between them. The sample was naive CD8+ T cells from blood, with Jurkat cell RNA spiked in. Subset indicated: FACS-sorted CD8+CD4-CCR7+CD45RA+ naive T cells. The chain uses TRBV10-3 and TRBJ2-7; D call uncertain. This receptor was obtained from a human donor in good health. Some libraries in this study had Jurkat cell RNA spiked in. This CDR3 reads CAISEFPGYEQYF. The CDR3 DNA sequence: TGTGCCATCAGTGAGTTCCCCGGTTACGAGCAGTACTTC.